This TCR beta chain stems from a study of identical twins. Study observations and caveats: The more abundant beta clonotypes in cord blood had fewer insertions, and memory repertoires did not show this. Findings came from cross-sectional statistics, without long-term follow-up of donors.

This CDR3 region has 14 residues. Between the trimmed V and J ends, which lost 6 bases and 2 bases, there was a span of 14 bases. Germline CDR1 is MNHEY and CDR2 is SVGAGI. Carrying unique molecular identifiers, the cDNA also gained a universal primer site through template switching. One entry per CDR3 protein results from TCRdb running MiXCR on the 5' RACE reads. The sample contains about 250,000 distinct CDR3 sequences, 6% to 8% of which appear only once. Many counts were recorded for this clonotype. Antigen unknown. The sample was also linked to a second study, of yellow fever vaccine responses in identical twins.

The genes are TRBV6-5 and TRBJ2-7, with D perhaps being TRBD1 or TRBD2 (5 bases each). The sample taken for sequencing was CD8+ T cells sorted from blood. The source is a woman under 30 in good health. The CDR3 bases are TGTGCCAGCAGCTATCGGGACGGAGCCTACGAGCAGTACTTC. It encodes CASSYRDGAYEQYF.